This T cell receptor (beta chain) was profiled in a study of OX40 agonist ivuxolimab in advanced cancers. Germline CDR1 reads SGDLS; CDR2 reads YYNGEE. The CDR3 spans 14 residues. V was trimmed by 4 bases and J by 2 bases, leaving 12 bases between them. Sequencing was performed with immunoSEQ multiplex PCR; in TCRdb, only in-frame clones are kept and a portion is missing. The sample lists 45,000 or so clones, 65% to 90% seen once, with 2.6% in the top ten. The V call is TRBV9, the J call TRBJ1-1; D not certain. The TCR comes from an adult with an advanced solid tumor such as melanoma, head and neck, liver or kidney cancer. The starting material was CD4+ or CD8+ T cells sorted from blood, obtained in a trial of the OX40 agonist ivuxolimab. This chain's CDR3 is CASSPTGQNTEAFF. The CDR3 nucleotides read TGTGCCAGCAGCCCAACCGGCCAAAACACTGAAGCTTTCTTT.